This TCR beta chain was captured by sequencing in a study of CD8+CD57+ T cells in acquired aplastic anemia. Across the study: On average, sorted CD4+ and CD8+ cells gave 3.2 ug of DNA. Study-level findings and limits: Between patients and controls, approximately 29 CD8+ CDR3 sequences were found in common. Significant differences in CD8+ Simpson's diversity were not observed between patients and controls.

The CDR3 is 12 amino acids. V was trimmed by 1 base and J by 9 bases, leaving 7 bases between them. CDR1 and CDR2 (germline): MNHNS, SASEGT. TCR beta VDJ combinations and CDR3 sequences were profiled from genomic DNA. Each CDR3 protein is one row after TCRdb ran MiXCR on the reads. This table holds roughly 160,000 distinct CDR3 sequences, around half found once. As regards this clonotype: Its target is not known. A clone one base away is much larger, so this may be a read error.

Patients sequenced had flow cytometry evidence of CD8+CD57+ cell expansion. Patients, without exception, had severe acquired aplastic anemia. The clonotype originates from a human donor with aplastic anemia. Sample: sorted CD4+, CD8+, or CD8+CD57+ T cells (not recorded which) from PBMCs. The chain links TRBV6-1 to TRBJ1-3; D is ambiguous. CDR3 in amino acids: CASSEVVSTIYF. The CDR3 DNA is TGTGCCAGCAGTGAAGTAGTAAGCACCATATATTTT.